The T cell receptor (beta chain) under discussion was sequenced for a study of T cell responses to AZD1222 COVID-19 vaccine. Second doses were pooled across both intervals (about 4 or about 12 weeks). Here immunoSEQ multiplex PCR was the method, and the copy in TCRdb shows in-frame clones only, minus some. This table holds 160,000 or so clones, around 92% found once. In regard to this clone: Its antigen is unknown.

The germline V gene encodes CDR1 MNHEY and CDR2 SVGAGI. The CDR3 loop spans 15 amino acids. The V gene lost 2 bases and the J gene lost 5 bases, with 15 bases spanning the gap. Findings of the study overall: Nearly half of the spike-specific TCRs reportedly recognize variant regions that carry no mutations. The donor group comprised mostly white British people and more females; the analysis possibly underestimated clonal diversity. At study baseline, merely five or six AZD1222 recipients were seropositive.

Material: peripheral blood, obtained 28 days after the second AZD1222 dose. The source of this sequence is an adult who received the AZD1222 COVID-19 vaccine. The chain has TRBV6-5 and TRBJ1-1; perhaps TRBD1 as D (5 bases). CDR3 region: CASSYGRGLGTEAFF. The CDR3, as DNA: TGTGCCAGCAGTTACGGGAGGGGACTAGGAACTGAAGCTTTCTTT.